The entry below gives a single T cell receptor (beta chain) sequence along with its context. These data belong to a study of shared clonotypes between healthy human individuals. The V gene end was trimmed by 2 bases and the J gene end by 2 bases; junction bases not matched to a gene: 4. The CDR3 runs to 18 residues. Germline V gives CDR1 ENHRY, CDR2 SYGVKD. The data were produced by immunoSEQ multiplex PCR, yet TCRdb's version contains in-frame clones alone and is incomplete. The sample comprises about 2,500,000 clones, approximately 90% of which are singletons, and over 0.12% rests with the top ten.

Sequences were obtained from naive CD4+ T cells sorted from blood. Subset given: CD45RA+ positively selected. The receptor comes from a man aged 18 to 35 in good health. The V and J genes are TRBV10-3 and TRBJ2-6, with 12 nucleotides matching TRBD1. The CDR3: CAISEPGQGAPGANVLTF. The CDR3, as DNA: TGTGCCATCAGTGAGCCGGGACAGGGGGCGCCTGGGGCCAACGTCCTGACTTTC.